The clone carrying this T cell receptor (beta chain) has a count of ten or more. This record comes from a study of T cells in Graves' hyperthyroidism and ophthalmopathy. Germline CDR1 MGHRA, CDR2 YSYEKL. The CDR3 runs to 17 residues. With 4 bases clipped from V and 1 base from J, the junction kept 8 bases outside the gene matches. RNA transcripts served as the template for amplifying TCR beta CDR3 regions. A set of HTBI primers served as the primers for a first-round RT-PCR of the TCR CDR3. TCRdb analysed the multiplex PCR reads with MiXCR anew, one entry per CDR3 protein. The data hold about 400,000 distinct CDR3 sequences, with more than 15% observed a single time. Uncontrolled infections, other autoimmune diseases, pregnancy or lactation led to exclusion of patients.

The rearrangement links TRBV4-1 to TRBJ2-7; 12 bases map to TRBD2. Sequencing was done on a sample of blood. This clonotype originated in a woman under 30 with Graves' hyperthyroidism. The CDR3 loop reads CASSPTSGRRGSYEQYF. CDR3 DNA: TGCGCCAGCAGCCCTACTAGCGGGAGGAGGGGGTCCTACGAGCAGTACTTC.